This is a list of T cell receptor beta chains from one sample in a study of CD4 T cells in relation to SARS-CoV-2 and coronaviruses. TCRdb keeps only in-frame clones here, not all; method: immunoSEQ multiplex PCR. The sample includes roughly 71,000 clones, 80% to 90% of them seen just once. Sequencing used memory CD4+ T cells from PBMCs. The origin of the receptors is a human donor in good health. Both conserved end residues are part of each CDR3.

V gene: TRBV12-3/TRBV12-4
J gene: TRBJ2-7
CDR3 protein: CASSLLVGNEQYF

V gene: TRBV7-2
J gene: TRBJ1-2
CDR3 protein: CASSLALSGTGYTF

V gene: TRBV9
J gene: TRBJ2-1
CDR3 protein: CASSVDGPQFF

V gene: TRBV5-1
J gene: TRBJ1-1
CDR3 protein: CASSLGIGNMNTEAFF

V gene: TRBV2
J gene: TRBJ1-2
CDR3 protein: CASSSRSTNYGYTF

V gene: TRBV7-2
J gene: TRBJ2-7
CDR3 protein: CASSLDTGVYEQYF

V gene: TRBV11-3
J gene: TRBJ2-1
CDR3 protein: CASSPRGAGAAYNEQFF

V gene: TRBV11-1
J gene: TRBJ2-7
CDR3 protein: CASSPGLAVGEQYF

V gene: TRBV4-1
J gene: TRBJ1-2
CDR3 protein: CASSQDLLIGYTF

V gene: TRBV3-1/TRBV3-2
J gene: TRBJ1-2
CDR3 protein: CASSQQGNEINYGYTF

V gene: TRBV5-1
J gene: TRBJ2-7
CDR3 protein: CASSLGPGTYEQYF

V gene: TRBV10-3
J gene: TRBJ2-1
CDR3 protein: CAISESHSQAEQFF

V gene: TRBV5-1
J gene: TRBJ1-2
CDR3 protein: CASSYDSYGYTF

V gene: TRBV19
J gene: TRBJ1-2
CDR3 protein: CASSIGQGADYGYTF

V gene: TRBV6-6
J gene: TRBJ2-7
CDR3 protein: CASRLGQGSYEQYF

V gene: TRBV5-4
J gene: TRBJ2-3
CDR3 protein: CASSLKGAGTQYF

V gene: TRBV7-9
J gene: TRBJ2-5
CDR3 protein: CASSWGLAGGPGETQYF

V gene: TRBV6-2/TRBV6-3
J gene: TRBJ2-2
CDR3 protein: CASSYLAGPGELFF

V gene: TRBV19
J gene: TRBJ2-7
CDR3 protein: CASSKELAGAYYEQYF

V gene: TRBV5-6
J gene: TRBJ1-5
CDR3 protein: CASSLGPIGQPQHF

V gene: TRBV5-1
J gene: TRBJ1-4
CDR3 protein: CASSLGDRSTNEKLFF

V gene: TRBV21-1
J gene: TRBJ1-6
CDR3 protein: CASSARLESSYNSPLHF

V gene: TRBV11-1
J gene: TRBJ2-2
CDR3 protein: CASSLPQGYGGELFF

V gene: TRBV27
J gene: TRBJ1-1
CDR3 protein: CASSSPDRGLPEAFF

V gene: TRBV7-3
J gene: TRBJ2-6
CDR3 protein: CASSRTGTSGSGANVLTF

V gene: TRBV18
J gene: TRBJ1-6
CDR3 protein: CASESLGRMASPLHF

V gene: TRBV18
J gene: TRBJ1-5
CDR3 protein: CASSGTGGGDQPQHF

V gene: TRBV7-3
J gene: TRBJ2-3
CDR3 protein: CASSPTRGHTQYF

V gene: TRBV11-3
J gene: TRBJ2-7
CDR3 protein: CASSFGGTYEQYF